This record concerns one T cell receptor (beta chain) sequence. The CDR3 has 15 residues. V lost 4 bases to trimming and J lost 3 bases; unmatched junction nucleotides: 7. Germline-derived CDR1 and CDR2 are SGDLS and YYNGEE. Using immunoSEQ multiplex PCR, the repertoire was profiled, and TCRdb retains in-frame clones only, with some absent. Of 90,000 to 130,000 clones listed, around 93% are singletons. This sample is drawn from a study of PD-L1 blockade in urothelial cancer. For the study at large: Males with bladder-origin urothelial cancer made up about 85% of the roughly 30 patients.

Time point defined: peripheral blood 6 weeks after treatment start. Each patient gave between 1 and 8 samples of peripheral blood mononuclear cells, which were collected pretreatment and during treatment. The specimen was PBMCs, collected around atezolizumab (anti-PD-L1) treatment. This receptor was obtained from a man between 60 and 75 years old with urothelial cancer. J is TRBJ2-1 and V is TRBV9; 7 nucleotides match TRBD2. In DNA, the CDR3 is TGTGCCAGCAGCCCAGAAGGGGACTACTACAATGAGCAGTTCTTC. Protein: CASSPEGDYYNEQFF.